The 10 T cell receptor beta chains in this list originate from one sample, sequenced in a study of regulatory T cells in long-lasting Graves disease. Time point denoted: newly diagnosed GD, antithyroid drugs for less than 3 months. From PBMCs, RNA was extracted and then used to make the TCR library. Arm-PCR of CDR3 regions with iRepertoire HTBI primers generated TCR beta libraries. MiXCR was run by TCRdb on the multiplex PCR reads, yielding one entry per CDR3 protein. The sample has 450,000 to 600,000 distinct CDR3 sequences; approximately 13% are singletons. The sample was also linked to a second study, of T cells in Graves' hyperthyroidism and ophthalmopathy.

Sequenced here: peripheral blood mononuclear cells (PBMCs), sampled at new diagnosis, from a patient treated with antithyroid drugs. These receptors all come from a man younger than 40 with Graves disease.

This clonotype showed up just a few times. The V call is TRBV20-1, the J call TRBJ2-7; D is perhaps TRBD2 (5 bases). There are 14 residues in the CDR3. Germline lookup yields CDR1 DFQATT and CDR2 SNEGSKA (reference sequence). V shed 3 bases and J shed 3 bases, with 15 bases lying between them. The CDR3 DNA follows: TGCAGTGCTAGCCTTAGCGTAACGGGCTACGAGCAGTACTTC. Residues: CSASLSVTGYEQYF.

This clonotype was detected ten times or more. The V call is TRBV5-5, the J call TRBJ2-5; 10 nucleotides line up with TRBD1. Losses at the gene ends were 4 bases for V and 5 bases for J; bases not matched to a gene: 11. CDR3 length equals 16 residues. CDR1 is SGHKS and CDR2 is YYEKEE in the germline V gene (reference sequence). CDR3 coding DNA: TGTGCCAGCAGCGCAGTCGGATCGGGACAGGGGGAGACCCAGTACTTC. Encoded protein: CASSAVGSGQGETQYF.

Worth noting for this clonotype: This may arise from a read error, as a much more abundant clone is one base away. CDR3 amino acids: CASSPLRGSGHDGQFF. CDR3 sequence (DNA): TGTGCCAGCAGCCCCCTTCGCGGGAGCGGCCACGATGGGCAGTTCTTC. This chain joins TRBV7-9 and TRBJ2-1, with 7 bases fitting TRBD2. Trimming cost V 5 bases and J 12 bases; bases outside gene matches: 19. The CDR3 runs 16 residues. Germline lookup yields CDR1 SEHNR and CDR2 FQNEAQ (reference sequence).

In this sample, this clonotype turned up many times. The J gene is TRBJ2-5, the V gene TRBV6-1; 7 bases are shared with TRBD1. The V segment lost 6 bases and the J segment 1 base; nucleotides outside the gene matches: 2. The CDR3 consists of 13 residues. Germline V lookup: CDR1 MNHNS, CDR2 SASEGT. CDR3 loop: CASRRDSQETQYF. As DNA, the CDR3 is TGTGCCAGCAGAAGGGACAGCCAAGAGACCCAGTACTTC.

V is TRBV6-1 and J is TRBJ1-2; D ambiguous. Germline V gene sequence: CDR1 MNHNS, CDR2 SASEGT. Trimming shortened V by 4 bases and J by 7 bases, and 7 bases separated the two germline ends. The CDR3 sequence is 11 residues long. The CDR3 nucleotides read TGTGCCAGCAGTGTTGGGATTGGCTACACCTTC. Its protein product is CASSVGIGYTF.

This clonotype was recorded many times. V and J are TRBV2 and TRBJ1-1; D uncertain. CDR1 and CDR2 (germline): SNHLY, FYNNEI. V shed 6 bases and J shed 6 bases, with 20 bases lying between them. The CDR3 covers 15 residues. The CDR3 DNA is TGTGCCAGCAGACCGTCCCGGGTTTCACATCCTGAAGCTTTCTTT. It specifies CASRPSRVSHPEAFF.

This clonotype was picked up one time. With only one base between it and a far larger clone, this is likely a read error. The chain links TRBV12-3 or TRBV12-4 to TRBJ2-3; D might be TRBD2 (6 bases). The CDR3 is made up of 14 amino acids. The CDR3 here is CASNFAGLTGTQYF. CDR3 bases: TGTGCCAGCAACTTCGCGGGGCTCACAGGTACGCAGTATTTT.

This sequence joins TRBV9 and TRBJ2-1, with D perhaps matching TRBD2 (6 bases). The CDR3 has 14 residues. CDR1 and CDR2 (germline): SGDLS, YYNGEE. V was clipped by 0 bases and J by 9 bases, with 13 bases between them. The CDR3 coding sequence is TGTGCCAGCAGCGTAGATAGCGTCGGGGGTGAGCAGTTCTTC. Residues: CASSVDSVGGEQFF. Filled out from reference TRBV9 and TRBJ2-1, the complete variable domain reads DSGVTQTPKHLITATGQRVTLRCSPRSGDLSVYWYQQSLDQGLQFLIQYYNGEERAKGNILERFSAQQFPDLHSELNLSSLELGDSALYFCASSVDSVGGEQFFGPGTRLTVL.

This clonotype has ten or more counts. This chain's CDR3 is CASSEKDRNYGYTF. The DNA of the CDR3 is TGTGCCAGCAGTGAAAAGGACAGAAACTATGGCTACACCTTC. The chain is built from TRBV5-6 and TRBJ1-2, with D possibly matching TRBD1 (6 bases). Trimming left V 5 bases short and J 2 bases short, with 13 bases between. Germline CDR1 is SGHDT and CDR2 is YYEEEE. This CDR3 region has 14 residues. Variable domain in full (rest from reference TRBV5-6 and TRBJ1-2): DAGVTQSPTHLIKTRGQQVTLRCSPKSGHDTVSWYQQALGQGPQFIFQYYEEEERQRGNFPDRFSGHQFPNYSSELNVNALLLGDSALYLCASSEKDRNYGYTFGSGTRLTVV.

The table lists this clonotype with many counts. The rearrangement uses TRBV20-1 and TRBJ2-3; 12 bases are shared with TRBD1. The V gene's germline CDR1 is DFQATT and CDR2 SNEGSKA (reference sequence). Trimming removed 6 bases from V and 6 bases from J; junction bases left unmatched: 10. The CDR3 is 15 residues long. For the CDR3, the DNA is TGCAGTGCCCCAGTGGGGGACAGGGGGCCCGATACGCAGTATTTT. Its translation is CSAPVGDRGPDTQYF.